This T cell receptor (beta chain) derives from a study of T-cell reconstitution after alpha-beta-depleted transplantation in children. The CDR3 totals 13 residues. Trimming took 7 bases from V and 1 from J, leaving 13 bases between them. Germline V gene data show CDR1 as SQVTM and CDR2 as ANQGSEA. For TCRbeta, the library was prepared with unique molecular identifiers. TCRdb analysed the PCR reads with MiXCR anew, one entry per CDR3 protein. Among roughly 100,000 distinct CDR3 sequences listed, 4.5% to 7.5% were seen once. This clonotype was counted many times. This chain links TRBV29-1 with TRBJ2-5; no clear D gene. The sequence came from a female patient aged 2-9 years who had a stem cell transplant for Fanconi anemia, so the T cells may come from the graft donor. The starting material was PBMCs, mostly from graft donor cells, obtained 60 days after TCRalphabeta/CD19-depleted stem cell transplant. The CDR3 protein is CSGGVLGQETQYF. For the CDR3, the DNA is TGCAGCGGTGGGGTATTGGGCCAAGAGACCCAGTACTTC.